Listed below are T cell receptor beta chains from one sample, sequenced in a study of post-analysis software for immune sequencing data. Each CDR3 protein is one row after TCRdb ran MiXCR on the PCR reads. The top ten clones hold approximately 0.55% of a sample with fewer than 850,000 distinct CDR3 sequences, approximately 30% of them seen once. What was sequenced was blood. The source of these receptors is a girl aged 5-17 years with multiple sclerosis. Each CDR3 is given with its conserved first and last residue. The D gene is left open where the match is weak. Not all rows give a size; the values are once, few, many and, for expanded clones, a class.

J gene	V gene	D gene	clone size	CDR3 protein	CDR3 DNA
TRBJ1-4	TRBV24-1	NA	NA	CATSDFLSRDRATNEKLFF	TGTGCCACCAGTGATTTTCTCTCACGGGACCGTGCAACTAATGAAAAACTGTTTTTT
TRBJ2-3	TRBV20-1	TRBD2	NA	CSAPSGGPTDTQYF	TGCAGTGCTCCGAGCGGGGGGCCCACAGATACGCAGTATTTT
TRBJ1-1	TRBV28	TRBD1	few	CASSMTGLSAFF	TGTGCCAGCAGTATGACAGGGCTGAGTGCTTTCTTT
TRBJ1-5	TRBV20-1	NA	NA	CSAKAGDSNQPQHF	TGCAGTGCCAAAGCGGGGGATAGCAATCAGCCCCAGCATTTT
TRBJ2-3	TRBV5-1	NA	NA	CASSLVGGHATDTQYF	TGCGCCAGCAGCTTGGTGGGAGGTCACGCCACAGATACGCAGTATTTT
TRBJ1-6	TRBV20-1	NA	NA	CSARPGGSPLHF	TGCAGTGCTAGGCCGGGGGGTTCACCCCTCCACTTT
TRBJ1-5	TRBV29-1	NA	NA	CSVARLSGNQPQHF	TGCAGCGTCGCCAGATTAAGTGGCAATCAGCCCCAGCATTTT
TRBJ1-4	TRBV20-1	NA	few	CSALGQPEKLFF	TGCAGTGCTCTGGGGCAGCCTGAAAAACTGTTTTTT
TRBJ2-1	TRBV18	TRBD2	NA	CASSGFSGKEQFF	TGTGCCAGCTCGGGTTTTAGCGGGAAGGAGCAGTTCTTC
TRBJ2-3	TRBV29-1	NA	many	CSVESYGSGVTDTQYF	TGCAGCGTTGAATCATACGGGAGCGGAGTCACAGATACGCAGTATTTT
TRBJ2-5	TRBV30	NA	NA	CACTGQETQYF	TGTGCCTGTACAGGTCAAGAGACCCAGTACTTC
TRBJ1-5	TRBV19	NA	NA	CATDAGERQPQHF	TGTGCCACAGACGCAGGGGAGCGGCAGCCCCAGCATTTT
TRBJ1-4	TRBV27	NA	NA	CASQGGADEKLFF	TGTGCCAGCCAAGGGGGTGCGGACGAAAAACTGTTTTTT
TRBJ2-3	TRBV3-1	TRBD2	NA	CASSQGGAGGADTQYF	TGTGCCAGCAGCCAAGGTGGAGCGGGGGGAGCAGATACGCAGTATTTT
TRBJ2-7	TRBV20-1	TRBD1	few	CSASRGDRTFTYEQYF	TGCAGTGCTAGCCGTGGGGACAGAACGTTTACCTACGAGCAGTACTTC
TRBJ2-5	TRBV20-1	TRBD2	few	CSARPLAGGRETQYF	TGCAGTGCTAGGCCGCTAGCGGGGGGACGAGAGACCCAGTACTTC
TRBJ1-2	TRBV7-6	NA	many	CASSLGRQNPHNYGYTF	TGTGCCAGCAGCTTGGGCAGACAGAACCCCCATAACTATGGCTACACCTTC
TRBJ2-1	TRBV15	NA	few	CATRRASGEQFF	TGTGCCACCAGAAGAGCCAGCGGGGAGCAGTTCTTC
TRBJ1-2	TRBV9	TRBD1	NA	CASSVALETGYKYGYTF	TGTGCCAGCAGCGTAGCTCTCGAGACAGGGTATAAGTATGGCTACACCTTC
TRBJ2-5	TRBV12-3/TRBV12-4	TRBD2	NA	CASSWGGPQETQYF	TGTGCCAGCAGTTGGGGGGGACCCCAAGAGACCCAGTACTTC
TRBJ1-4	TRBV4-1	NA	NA	CASSPAGGVTEKLFF	TGCGCCAGCAGCCCGGCGGGGGGGGTGACTGAAAAACTGTTTTTT